This is a list of T cell receptor beta chains from one sample in a study of CD8 T cells in Susac syndrome. TCRdb ran MiXCR on the immunoSEQ multiplex PCR reads and lists one entry per CDR3 protein. This repertoire shows 95,000 to 150,000 distinct CDR3 sequences, 96% found once; its top ten account for 0.11% to 0.15%. Sequenced sample: CD4+ T cells from PBMCs. The receptors derive from a human donor with Susac syndrome. Each CDR3 is given with its conserved first and last residue. D genes are given only for firm matches. Only part of the rows carry a size: once, few, many, or a class if the clone is expanded.

CDR3nt	CDR3aa	d_gene	j_gene	abundance	v_gene
TGTGCCTGGAGTGTAATAGGCCCCGGAGATACGCAGTATTTT	CAWSVIGPGDTQYF	.	TRBJ2-3	.	TRBV30
TGTGCCAGCAGTTTTCTAATAGCGGGAGTGCAAGAGACCCAGTACTTC	CASSFLIAGVQETQYF	TRBD2	TRBJ2-5	.	TRBV27
TGCAGCGCCGGAAGTGGGGGAGTCGCTGGGGCCAACGTCCTGACTTTC	CSAGSGGVAGANVLTF	.	TRBJ2-6	.	TRBV29-1
TGCAGCGTTGAGGGGGCTGGGGCTGAAGCTTTCTTT	CSVEGAGAEAFF	.	TRBJ1-1	.	TRBV29-1
TGTGCCTGGAGTGTCTTCGGACGTAGCAATCAGCCCCAGCATTTT	CAWSVFGRSNQPQHF	.	TRBJ1-5	.	TRBV30
TGTGCCAGCAGCCCCGGCGCGGGAGGGCCATACGAGCAGTACTTC	CASSPGAGGPYEQYF	TRBD2	TRBJ2-7	.	TRBV5-6
TGTGCCAGCTCACCACAGGGGGCGAACACTGAAGCTTTCTTT	CASSPQGANTEAFF	TRBD1	TRBJ1-1	.	TRBV18
TGCGCCAGCAGCCACAACCCTATCGGACAGGAGGATGACAATGAGCAGTTCTTC	CASSHNPIGQEDDNEQFF	TRBD1	TRBJ2-1	.	TRBV4-3
TGCAGTGCTAGAGAGACTATACAGGCTTCCTTCTTT	CSARETIQASFF	.	TRBJ1-1	.	TRBV20-1
TGCAGCGTTGAAGCTCCTAGTGGGACGGATACGCAGTATTTT	CSVEAPSGTDTQYF	.	TRBJ2-3	once	TRBV29-1